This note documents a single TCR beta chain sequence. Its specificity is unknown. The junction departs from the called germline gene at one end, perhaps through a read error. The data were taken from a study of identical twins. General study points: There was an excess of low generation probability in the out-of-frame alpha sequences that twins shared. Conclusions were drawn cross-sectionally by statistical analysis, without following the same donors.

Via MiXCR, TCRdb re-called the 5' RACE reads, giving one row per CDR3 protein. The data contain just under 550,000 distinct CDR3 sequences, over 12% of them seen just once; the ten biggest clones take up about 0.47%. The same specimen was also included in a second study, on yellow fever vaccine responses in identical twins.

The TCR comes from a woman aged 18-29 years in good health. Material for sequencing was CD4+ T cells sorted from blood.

The CDR3 DNA follows: TGCAGCGCCCGGACGTCAGATACGCGGTATTTT. Translated: CSARTSDTRYF. The rearrangement uses TRBV29-1 and TRBJ2-3; the D is unclear. CDR1 is SQVTM and CDR2 is ANQGSEA in the germline V gene. The CDR3 length is 11 residues.